The TCR beta chain under discussion was sequenced for a study of post-analysis software for immune sequencing data. V was cut by 0 bases and J by 6 bases, with 9 bases left in between. The CDR3 is 13 residues long. The germline V gene encodes CDR1 SGDLS and CDR2 YYNGEE. General study results and limits: Controls had lower frequencies than patients of about five TRBV segments, which included TRBV5-6, TRBV5-1 and TRBV20-1.

Libraries were made from TCR beta cDNA, and they carried unique molecular identifiers. MiXCR, applied by TCRdb to the PCR reads, yields one record per CDR3 protein. The data contain roughly 670,000 distinct CDR3 sequences, more than 50% of them singletons. Note on this clonotype: Its antigen remains unidentified.

This TCR was sampled from a girl aged 2-10 years with multiple sclerosis. The rearrangement uses TRBV9 and TRBJ1-2, with unresolved D. The sample was blood. The CDR3 here is CASSVEGQNGYTF. The DNA of the CDR3 is TGTGCCAGCAGCGTAGAGGGTCAGAATGGCTACACCTTC.